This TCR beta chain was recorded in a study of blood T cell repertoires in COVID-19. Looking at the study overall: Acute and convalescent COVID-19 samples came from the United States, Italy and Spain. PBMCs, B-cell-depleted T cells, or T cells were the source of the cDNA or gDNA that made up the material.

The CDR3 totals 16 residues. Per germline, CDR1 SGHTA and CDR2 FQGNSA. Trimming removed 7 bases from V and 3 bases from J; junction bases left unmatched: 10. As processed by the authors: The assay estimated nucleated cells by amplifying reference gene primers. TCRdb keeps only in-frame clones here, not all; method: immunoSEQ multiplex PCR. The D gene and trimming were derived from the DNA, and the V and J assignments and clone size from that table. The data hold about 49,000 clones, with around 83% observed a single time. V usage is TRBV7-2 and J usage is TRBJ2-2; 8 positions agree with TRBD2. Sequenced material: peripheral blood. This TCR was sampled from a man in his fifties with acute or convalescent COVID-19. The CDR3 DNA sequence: TGTGCCAGCACCTCGGCGGGGGGCCAAGACACCGGGGAGCTGTTTTTT. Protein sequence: CASTSAGGQDTGELFF.